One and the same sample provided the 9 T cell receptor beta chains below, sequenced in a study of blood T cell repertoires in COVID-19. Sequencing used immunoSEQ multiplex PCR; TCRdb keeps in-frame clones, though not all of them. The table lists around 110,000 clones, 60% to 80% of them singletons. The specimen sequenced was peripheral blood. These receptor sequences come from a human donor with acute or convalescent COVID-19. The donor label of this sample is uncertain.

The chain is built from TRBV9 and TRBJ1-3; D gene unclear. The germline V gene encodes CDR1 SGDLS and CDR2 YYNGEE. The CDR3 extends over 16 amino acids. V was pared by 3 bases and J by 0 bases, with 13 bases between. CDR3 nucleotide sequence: TGTGCCAGCAGCGCCCTGGACTGGAGCTCTGGAAACACCATATATTTT. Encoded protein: CASSALDWSSGNTIYF.

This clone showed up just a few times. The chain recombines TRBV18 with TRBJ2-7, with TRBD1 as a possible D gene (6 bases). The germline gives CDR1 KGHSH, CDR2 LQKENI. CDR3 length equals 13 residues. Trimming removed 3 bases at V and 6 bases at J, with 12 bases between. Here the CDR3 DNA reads TGTGCCAGCTCACCTATACAGGGCCGCGAGCAGTACTTC. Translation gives CASSPIQGREQYF. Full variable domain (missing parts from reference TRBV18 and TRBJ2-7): NAGVMQNPRHLVRRRGQEARLRCSPMKGHSHVYWYRQLPEEGLKFMVYLQKENIIDESGMPKERFSAEFPKEGPSILRIQQVVRGDSAAYFCASSPIQGREQYFGPGTRLTVT.

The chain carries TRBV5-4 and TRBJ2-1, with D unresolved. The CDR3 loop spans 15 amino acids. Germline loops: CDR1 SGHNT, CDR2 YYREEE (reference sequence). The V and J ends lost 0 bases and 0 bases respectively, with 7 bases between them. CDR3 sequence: CASSLVSDSYNEQFF. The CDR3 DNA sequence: TGTGCCAGCAGCTTGGTTTCAGACTCCTACAATGAGCAGTTCTTC.

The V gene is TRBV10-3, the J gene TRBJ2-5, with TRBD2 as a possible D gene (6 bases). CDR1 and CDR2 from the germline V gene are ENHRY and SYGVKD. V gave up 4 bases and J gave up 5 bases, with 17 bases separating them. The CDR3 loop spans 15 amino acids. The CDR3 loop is CAISVGEEERETQYF. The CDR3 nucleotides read TGTGCCATCAGTGTTGGGGAGGAGGAACGGGAGACCCAGTACTTC.

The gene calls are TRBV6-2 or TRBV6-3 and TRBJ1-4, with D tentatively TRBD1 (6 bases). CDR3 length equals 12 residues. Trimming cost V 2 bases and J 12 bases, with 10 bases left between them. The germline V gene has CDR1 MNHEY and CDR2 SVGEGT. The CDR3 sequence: CASSYLRQELFF. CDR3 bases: TGTGCCAGCAGTTACCTTCGACAGGAACTGTTTTTT.

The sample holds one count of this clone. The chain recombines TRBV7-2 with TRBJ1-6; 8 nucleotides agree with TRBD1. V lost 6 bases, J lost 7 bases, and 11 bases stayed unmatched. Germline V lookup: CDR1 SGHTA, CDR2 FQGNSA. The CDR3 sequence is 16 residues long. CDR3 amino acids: CASRRYPTGENSPLHF. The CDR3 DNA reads TGTGCCAGCAGACGATACCCGACAGGGGAAAATTCACCCCTCCACTTT.

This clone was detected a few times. As DNA, the CDR3 is TGTGCCAGCAGTTACTTAGGGGGCGGCTACAATGAGCAGTTCTTC. Protein: CASSYLGGGYNEQFF. The genes are TRBV6-4 and TRBJ2-1; 7 bases line up with TRBD1. The CDR3 has 15 amino acids. The V gene's germline CDR1 is MRHNA and CDR2 SNTAGT. V was clipped by 5 bases and J by 3 bases; unmatched bases: 7.

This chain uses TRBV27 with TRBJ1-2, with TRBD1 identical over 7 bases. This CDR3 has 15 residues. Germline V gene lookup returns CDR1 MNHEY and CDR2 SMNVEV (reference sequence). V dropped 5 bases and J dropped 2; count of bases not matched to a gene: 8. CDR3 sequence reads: CASSPIQGWNYGYTF. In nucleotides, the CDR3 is TGTGCCAGCAGTCCAATACAGGGGTGGAACTATGGCTACACCTTC.

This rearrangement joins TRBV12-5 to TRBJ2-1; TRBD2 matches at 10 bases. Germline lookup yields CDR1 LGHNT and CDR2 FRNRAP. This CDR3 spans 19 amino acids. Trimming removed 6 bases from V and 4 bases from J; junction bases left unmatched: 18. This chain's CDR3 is CASGVRLAGVLGGYNEQFF. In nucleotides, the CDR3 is TGTGCTAGTGGGGTACGGCTAGCGGGGGTCTTAGGGGGTTACAATGAGCAGTTCTTC. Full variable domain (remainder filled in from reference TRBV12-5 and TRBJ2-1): DARVTQTPRHKVTEMGQEVTMRCQPILGHNTVFWYRQTMMQGLELLAYFRNRAPLDDSGMPKDRFSAEMPDATLATLKIQPSEPRDSAVYFCASGVRLAGVLGGYNEQFFGPGTRLTVL.